This T cell receptor (beta chain) was recorded in a study of cytotoxic CD8 clonotypes in ibrutinib-treated CLL. Germline values: CDR1 SGHNT, CDR2 YYREEE (reference sequence). The CDR3 runs to 17 residues. J was trimmed by 0 bases and V by 0 bases; bases with no gene match: 8. The planned depth of sequencing spanned 1 in 200,000 to 1 in 1 million T cells. Assay used: immunoSEQ multiplex PCR; TCRdb lists only in-frame clones, some missing. Of just over 200,000 clones in the sample, 60% to 80% were seen once. The rearrangement links TRBV5-4 to TRBJ2-7, with 8 bases that match TRBD2. The origin of this receptor is a human donor with chronic lymphocytic leukemia. The sample was PBMCs, taken after 12 months of ibrutinib treatment. CDR3 region: CASSLGRPGGISYEQYF. CDR3 nucleotide sequence: TGTGCCAGCAGCTTGGGCCGACCGGGAGGGATCTCCTACGAGCAGTACTTC.